The table lists the clone carrying this TCR beta chain with many counts. Its specificity is unknown. The sample belongs to a study of neurological immune-mediated disorders. Study-level findings and limits: Healthy controls had more TCR clonal expansion than multiple sclerosis, which showed the least, whereas HTLV-1-associated myelopathy showed the most. No expanded-clone CDR3 amino acid sequence recurred across subjects, suggesting private TCR-beta repertoires.

This CDR3 is 14 amino acids long. With 5 bases removed from V and 1 base from J, the gap between germline ends came to 11 bases. cDNA synthesis was performed by 5'RACE with 10-nucleotide random UMIs. TCRdb reanalysed the 5' RACE reads using MiXCR and keeps one entry per CDR3 protein. Here the sample spans under 75,000 distinct CDR3 sequences, about 5% being singletons. It was from 2 million PBMCs stored at -80 C that the unsorted libraries were obtained. Sequenced: PBMCs. The sequence came from a human donor with multiple sclerosis. The donor label of this sample is uncertain. This chain connects TRBV12-3 or TRBV12-4 to TRBJ2-5; D perhaps matches TRBD1 (5 bases). Written as DNA, the CDR3 is TGTGCCAGCAGTCCCTCAGGGCCCCAAGAGACCCAGTACTTC. Translated, it gives CASSPSGPQETQYF.